This TCR beta chain was sequenced in a study of radiotherapy plus CTLA-4 blockade in lung cancer. The overall study: There were objective responses in approximately 20% of patients, and more than 30% had disease control. Findings and caveats of the study: Some TCR clones had been derived from tumors. These clones expanded in peripheral blood after radiotherapy plus ipilimumab.

Points on this clone: Its matching antigen is unknown.

The CDR3 is 15 amino acids. The V gene's germline CDR1 is LGHNA and CDR2 YNFKEQ. Trimming cost V 1 base and J 4 bases, with 10 bases left between them. The assay was immunoSEQ multiplex PCR, and TCRdb's table has in-frame clones only and misses some. Of 30,000 to 35,000 clones in the sample, around four fifths were seen once. CTLA-4 blockade with ipilimumab, together with focal radiation, was given to patients with chemo-refractory metastatic non-small-cell lung cancer. The sequence derives from a human donor with non-small cell lung cancer who had stable disease on radiotherapy plus ipilimumab. The source material was peripheral blood, sampled from a patient treated with radiotherapy plus ipilimumab. The V call is TRBV4-2, the J call TRBJ2-2, with D possibly being TRBD1 (5 bases). The CDR3 here is CASSQGGRATGELFF. The DNA of the CDR3 is TGTGCCAGCAGCCAAGGCGGCAGGGCCACCGGGGAGCTGTTTTTT.